This TCR beta chain emerged from a study of cytomegalovirus exposure and HLA in healthy donors. The PCR ran on 60 Vbeta and 13 Jbeta primers. Profiled with immunoSEQ multiplex PCR; TCRdb holds only in-frame clones, not every one. The sample lists about 98,000 clones, around 80% occurring once. The V end lost 1 base, the J end lost 1 base, and 13 bases lay between the germline ends. The CDR3 spans 16 residues. Germline CDR1 and CDR2: SGHVS and FQNEAQ. The chain is built from TRBV7-8 and TRBJ2-5; possibly TRBD2 for D (5 bases). The sample taken for sequencing was PBMCs. This TCR came from a man between 40 and 49 years old in good health and CMV-seronegative. The CDR3: CASSLGLEVLQETQYF. In DNA form, the CDR3 reads TGTGCCAGCAGCTTAGGGTTGGAGGTGCTCCAAGAGACCCAGTACTTC. Drawing the rest from reference TRBV7-8 and TRBJ2-5, the complete variable domain is GAGVSQSPRYKVAKRGQDVALRCDPISGHVSLFWYQQALGQGPEFLTYFQNEAQLDKSGLPSDRFFAERPEGSVSTLKIQRTQQEDSAVYLCASSLGLEVLQETQYFGPGTRLLVL.